The source of this T cell receptor gamma chain is a study of γδ T cells in repeated Plasmodium falciparum infection. At the level of the study: Sampling occurred at baseline, pre-infection for selected infections, and 21 days post-infection. Malian samples came from no-transmission periods or across acute febrile malaria episodes.

CDR1 is GITISATS, CDR2 ISYDGTV, per germline (reference sequence). The CDR3 loop spans 16 amino acids. Flow sorting of PBMC yielded separate Vgamma9/Vdelta2+ and Vdelta2-negative gammadelta T cell populations for bulk repertoire analysis. The sample holds many counts of this clone. TCRdb's protein for this DNA is that of a much larger clone and differs from the translation at residue 13, likely a read error; the protein shown is the DNA translation. TCRdb redid the clone calls on the multiplex PCR reads with CATT. The sample holds 11,000 to 15,000 gamma-chain clones, 1.6% seen once. Sequencing used gamma-delta T cells from blood. This rearrangement joins TRGV9 to TRGJP1. No J segment appears in TCRdb, so it was assigned here by matching the sequence to germline. The sequence was obtained from a pool of human donors (malaria-infected and uninfected, not separated). DNA of the CDR3: TGTGCCTTGTGGGAGGTTTATGATACCACTGGTTGGCTCAAGATATTT. Protein product: CALWEVYDTTGWLKIF.